The rows below give T cell receptor beta chains drawn from one sample of a study of blood T cell repertoires in COVID-19. Libraries were prepared by immunoSEQ multiplex PCR; TCRdb keeps only in-frame clonotypes and omits some of them. The sample carries about 47,000 clones, 65% to 85% recorded once. Sequences were obtained from peripheral blood. The receptors originated from an elderly woman with COVID-19, enrolled during active disease. CDR3s include the opening cysteine and the closing phenylalanine or tryptophan. The order of the fields is D gene, J gene, clone size, V gene, CDR3 protein, CDR3 DNA. D genes are given only for firm matches. Clone size is given for some rows only: seen once, a few or many times, or a class if the clone is expanded.

d_call: NA; j_call: TRBJ1-5; clone_size: NA; v_call: TRBV7-9; cdr3_aa: CASSLNLGGSNQPQHF; cdr3_nt: TGTGCCAGCAGCTTAAATTTAGGCGGTAGCAATCAGCCCCAGCATTTT
d_call: NA; j_call: TRBJ2-3; clone_size: NA; v_call: TRBV4-1; cdr3_aa: CASSQRLVREYGADTQYF; cdr3_nt: TGCGCCAGCAGCCAAAGACTGGTACGGGAGTACGGGGCAGATACGCAGTATTTT
d_call: TRBD1; j_call: TRBJ1-4; clone_size: NA; v_call: TRBV6-6; cdr3_aa: CASSRDRGNEKLFF; cdr3_nt: TGTGCCAGCAGCCGGGACAGGGGGAATGAAAAACTGTTTTTT
d_call: TRBD2; j_call: TRBJ2-3; clone_size: NA; v_call: TRBV7-2; cdr3_aa: CASSPIAGTSGGTDTQYF; cdr3_nt: TGTGCCAGCAGCCCGATAGCCGGGACTAGCGGGGGCACAGATACGCAGTATTTT
d_call: NA; j_call: TRBJ1-2; clone_size: NA; v_call: TRBV18; cdr3_aa: CASSSDSSRHGYTF; cdr3_nt: TGTGCCAGCTCATCGGACTCCAGTCGGCATGGCTACACCTTC
d_call: NA; j_call: TRBJ2-7; clone_size: NA; v_call: TRBV27; cdr3_aa: CASSLSYSLSYEQYF; cdr3_nt: TGTGCCAGCAGTTTATCGTACAGCCTCTCCTACGAGCAGTACTTC
d_call: TRBD2; j_call: TRBJ2-5; clone_size: NA; v_call: TRBV4-2; cdr3_aa: CASSHMTSGVGETQYF; cdr3_nt: TGTGCCAGCAGCCATATGACTAGCGGCGTTGGAGAGACCCAGTACTTC
d_call: NA; j_call: TRBJ2-7; clone_size: NA; v_call: TRBV24-1; cdr3_aa: CATSGVGGTYEQYF; cdr3_nt: TGTGCCACCAGCGGGGTCGGCGGGACCTACGAGCAGTACTTC
d_call: TRBD1; j_call: TRBJ2-3; clone_size: NA; v_call: TRBV5-1; cdr3_aa: CASSWGTGGTDTQYF; cdr3_nt: TGCGCCAGCAGCTGGGGGACAGGGGGCACAGATACGCAGTATTTT
d_call: TRBD1; j_call: TRBJ2-7; clone_size: NA; v_call: TRBV19; cdr3_aa: CASSPRDSFYEQYF; cdr3_nt: TGTGCCAGTAGTCCCCGGGACAGCTTCTACGAGCAGTACTTC
d_call: NA; j_call: TRBJ1-4; clone_size: many; v_call: TRBV5-1; cdr3_aa: CASSRTDDEKLFF; cdr3_nt: TGCGCCAGCAGCCGAACAGATGATGAAAAACTGTTTTTT
d_call: NA; j_call: TRBJ1-6; clone_size: medium-sized; v_call: TRBV5-5; cdr3_aa: CASSLDRESSPLHF; cdr3_nt: TGTGCCAGCAGCTTGGACAGGGAAAGTTCACCCCTCCACTTT
d_call: NA; j_call: TRBJ2-6; clone_size: NA; v_call: TRBV3-1/TRBV3-2; cdr3_aa: CASSQDRGEGANVLTF; cdr3_nt: TGTGCCAGCAGCCAAGATCGGGGTGAGGGGGCCAACGTCCTGACTTTC
d_call: TRBD2; j_call: TRBJ2-1; clone_size: NA; v_call: TRBV3-1/TRBV3-2; cdr3_aa: CASSLQSGTTSHEQFF; cdr3_nt: TGTGCCAGCAGCCTGCAAAGCGGGACTACCTCTCATGAGCAGTTCTTC
d_call: TRBD1; j_call: TRBJ2-7; clone_size: NA; v_call: TRBV6-5; cdr3_aa: CASSRPGQGGYEQYF; cdr3_nt: TGTGCCAGCAGCCGACCGGGACAGGGCGGGTACGAGCAGTACTTC
d_call: TRBD1; j_call: TRBJ1-1; clone_size: NA; v_call: TRBV9; cdr3_aa: CASSPRDRGNTEAFF; cdr3_nt: TGTGCCAGCAGCCCCCGGGACAGGGGGAACACTGAAGCTTTCTTT